This paragraph reports one T cell receptor (beta chain). An amount of RNA that ranged from roughly 0.45 to 1 ug was reverse transcribed with random hexamers. Each CDR3 protein is one row after TCRdb ran MiXCR on the immunoSEQ multiplex PCR reads. The table shows roughly 180,000 distinct CDR3 sequences, with approximately 95% occurring only once. The data are from a study of CD8 T cells in Susac syndrome. CD8+ and CD4+ T cells were negatively isolated; TEMRA cells were FACS-enriched. Germline V gene lookup returns CDR1 SGHAT and CDR2 FQNNGV. The CDR3 is 12 residues long. Trimming cost V 6 bases and J 5 bases, with 10 bases left between them.

This sequence joins TRBV11-2 and TRBJ2-5; possibly TRBD1 for D (6 bases). This clonotype was sampled from a human donor with multiple sclerosis. The sequenced sample consisted of CD4+ T cells from PBMCs. The CDR3 region has the DNA TGTGCCAGCAGATATCAGGGGGAGACCCAGTACTTC. Its translation: CASRYQGETQYF.